Below are 30 T cell receptor beta chains sequenced from a single sample in a study of human T cells and chemical hapten exposure. TCRdb redid the calling of the 5' RACE reads with MiXCR, one entry per CDR3 protein. The data show 130,000 or so distinct CDR3 sequences, around 4.1% seen once. Unseparated into fractions, whole blood served as the source from which total RNA was extracted. These receptors came from a female donor in good health.

This clonotype has ten or more counts. The chain combines TRBV6-5 with TRBJ1-4, with no clear D. This CDR3 spans 14 amino acids. Trimming cost V 4 bases and J 5 bases, with 11 bases left between them. Germline V lookup: CDR1 MNHEY, CDR2 SVGAGI. DNA for the CDR3: TGTGCCAGCAGTTCCGGTTGGGCAAATGAAAAACTGTTTTTT. It yields the protein CASSSGWANEKLFF.

This clonotype was counted ten times or more. V gene TRBV5-1 combines with J gene TRBJ2-7; tentatively, D is TRBD1 (5 bases). The length of the CDR3 is 14 residues. Germline CDR1 reads SGHRS; CDR2 reads YFSETQ. Trimming removed 2 bases at V and 3 bases at J, with 12 bases between. The CDR3 spells CASSLQGAVYEQYF. Here the CDR3 DNA reads TGCGCCAGCAGCTTACAAGGGGCGGTCTACGAGCAGTACTTC.

Ten or more counts support this clonotype. This chain links TRBV7-2 with TRBJ2-3; 9 bases map to TRBD2. This CDR3 is 16 amino acids long. The V gene end was trimmed by 2 bases and the J gene end by 4 bases; junction bases not matched to a gene: 7. The V gene's germline CDR1 is SGHTA and CDR2 FQGNSA. The CDR3 reads CASSLLRGGRADTQYF. The DNA for the CDR3 is TGTGCCAGCAGCTTATTGCGGGGGGGCCGAGCAGATACGCAGTATTTT. The variable domain in full, completed from reference TRBV7-2 and TRBJ2-3, reads GAGVSQSPSNKVTEKGKDVELRCDPISGHTALYWYRQSLGQGLEFLIYFQGNSAPDKSGLPSDRFSAERTGGSVSTLTIQRTQQEDSAVYLCASSLLRGGRADTQYFGPGTRLTVL.

In this sample, this clonotype turned up many times. The chain has TRBV29-1 and TRBJ2-1, with 14 nucleotides matching TRBD2. Germline assignment: CDR1 SQVTM and CDR2 ANQGSEA. The CDR3 contains 16 residues. The J segment lost 4 bases and the V segment lost 1 base, leaving 3 bases of the junction unmatched. The CDR3 region is CSVEGTSGGRYNEQFF. The CDR3 coding sequence is TGCAGCGTTGAAGGGACTAGCGGGGGGCGGTACAATGAGCAGTTCTTC.

The table lists this clonotype with a count of one. Since a much larger clone is just one base distant, this may be a read error. The rearrangement links TRBV7-9 to TRBJ2-5; 8 bases align to TRBD2. The CDR3 runs to 15 residues. The germline gives CDR1 SEHNR, CDR2 FQNEAQ (reference sequence). The CDR3 coding sequence is TGTGCCAGCGGCTTCACTAGCGGTAACCAAGAGACCCAGTACTTC. Its protein product is CASGFTSGNQETQYF.

This clonotype was observed a handful of times. The chain is built from TRBV28 and TRBJ2-7; 8 nucleotides agree with TRBD1. V was clipped by 7 bases and J by 0 bases; unmatched bases: 5. The CDR3 has 14 residues. Germline lookup yields CDR1 MDHEN and CDR2 SYDVKM. The CDR3 DNA reads as TGTGCCAGCAAGCGACAGGGGTCCTCCTACGAGCAGTACTTC. Amino acids: CASKRQGSSYEQYF.

This clonotype showed up many times. This chain links TRBV4-1 with TRBJ2-5; D uncertain. With 1 base removed from V and 1 base from J, the gap between germline ends came to 4 bases. Germline-derived CDR1 and CDR2 are MGHRA and YSYEKL. The CDR3 extends over 13 amino acids. The chain's CDR3 is CASSQVFQETQYF. CDR3 sequence (DNA): TGCGCCAGCAGCCAAGTCTTCCAAGAGACCCAGTACTTC.

In its sample, this clonotype was seen many times. V gene TRBV7-2 combines with J gene TRBJ2-3; a possible D gene is TRBD1 (6 bases). Germline CDR1 is SGHTA and CDR2 is FQGNSA. This CDR3 contains 14 residues. Trimming took off 4 bases at V and 8 bases at J, with 16 bases between the two ends. The CDR3: CASSSQGPSSTQYF. The DNA of the CDR3 is TGTGCCAGCAGCTCTCAGGGGCCAAGCTCTACGCAGTATTTT.

In its sample, this clonotype was seen many times. This chain connects TRBV12-2 to TRBJ2-1; the tabulated D call, TRBD1, remains unverified against the DNA. TRBV12-2 is a pseudogene locus. The length of the CDR3 is 19 residues. CDR3 sequence: CASRLANTGAGRTYNEQFF. The CDR3 DNA reads TGTGCAAGTCGCTTAGCGAACACAGGAGCGGGGCGAACCTACAATGAGCAGTTCTTC.

This clonotype showed up many times. This chain uses TRBV5-6 with TRBJ1-2, with D possibly being TRBD1 (5 bases). Trimming pared 3 bases from V and 8 bases from J, leaving 23 bases between. The CDR3 runs to 16 residues. CDR1 is SGHDT and CDR2 is YYEEEE in the germline V gene. The DNA for the CDR3 is TGTGCCAGCAGCTCCCGGTACACCCCACGCGAGGGGGGCTACACCTTC. Its protein product is CASSSRYTPREGGYTF.

This clonotype has at least ten counts. This sequence joins TRBV29-1 and TRBJ2-1; TRBD1 is a possible D gene (6 bases). In germline, CDR1 is SQVTM, CDR2 ANQGSEA. The V gene lost 0 bases and the J gene lost 15 bases, with 18 bases spanning the gap. There are 13 residues in the CDR3. CDR3 nucleotide sequence: TGCAGCGTTGAAGACAGGGGCAGGTTCGAGGGGTTCTTC. Encoded protein: CSVEDRGRFEGFF.

In this sample, this clonotype turned up many times. V gene TRBV7-3 combines with J gene TRBJ1-1, with D possibly being TRBD1 (6 bases). The CDR3 length is 14 residues. Germline CDR1 reads SGHTA; CDR2 reads FQGTGA. Trimming removed 1 base from V and 4 bases from J, with 10 bases in between. The DNA for the CDR3 is TGTGCCAGCAGCTTAAACAGGGAGAGCACTGAAGCTTTCTTT. It is translated as CASSLNRESTEAFF.

The chain employs TRBV19 and TRBJ2-6; perhaps TRBD1 as D (5 bases). The CDR3 is made up of 18 amino acids. Germline V gene data show CDR1 as LNHDA and CDR2 as SQIVND (reference sequence). Deletions cut 5 bases from V and 3 bases from J, with 20 bases between. The CDR3 bases are TGTGCCAGTAGTTCTCAGGGCCCGGTCGGATTTGGGGCCAACGTCCTGACTTTC. This translates into CASSSQGPVGFGANVLTF.

This clonotype was counted ten times or more. The chain recombines TRBV28 with TRBJ1-6; D is perhaps TRBD1 (5 bases). Trimming removed 2 bases from V and 13 bases from J, with 12 bases in between. CDR3 length: 13 residues. Germline loops: CDR1 MDHEN, CDR2 SYDVKM. This CDR3 is CASSLGLGDPLHF. The CDR3 DNA sequence: TGTGCCAGCAGTTTAGGATTGGGGGACCCCCTCCACTTT.

V is TRBV29-1 and J is TRBJ1-5, with D unresolved. This CDR3 spans 15 amino acids. V was pared by 6 bases and J by 3 bases, with 18 bases between. Germline CDR1 and CDR2: SQVTM and ANQGSEA. The CDR3 protein is CSVDQIRADNQPQHF. DNA of the CDR3: TGCAGCGTCGATCAAATCCGGGCCGACAATCAGCCCCAGCATTTT.

This clonotype has ten or more counts. CDR3 in amino acids: CASSPVGTGQYGYTF. In nucleotides, the CDR3 is TGTGCCAGCAGCCCAGTGGGGACAGGGCAATATGGCTACACCTTC. This chain links TRBV7-2 with TRBJ1-2, with TRBD1 identical over 9 bases. This CDR3 comprises 15 residues. Per germline, CDR1 SGHTA and CDR2 FQGNSA. V dropped 5 bases and J dropped 5; count of bases not matched to a gene: 9.

In this sample, this clonotype turned up many times. CDR3 region: CASSLDGVGTEAFF. As DNA, the CDR3 is TGTGCCAGCAGCTTAGATGGGGTTGGGACTGAAGCTTTCTTT. The chain carries TRBV7-9 and TRBJ1-1; D gene unclear. CDR3 length: 14 residues. V lost 1 base, J lost 5 bases, and 11 bases lay in between. Germline V gene sequence: CDR1 SEHNR, CDR2 FQNEAQ (reference sequence). The entire variable domain, with the rest obtained from reference TRBV7-9 and TRBJ1-1, is as follows: DTGVSQNPRHKITKRGQNVTFRCDPISEHNRLYWYRQTLGQGPEFLTYFQNEAQLEKSRLLSDRFSAERPKGSFSTLEIQRTEQGDSAMYLCASSLDGVGTEAFFGQGTRLTVV.

Many counts were recorded for this clonotype. J is TRBJ2-5 and V is TRBV10-3; D not certain. Trimming removed 0 bases at V and 7 bases at J, with 12 bases between. CDR3 size: 14 residues. Germline CDR1 is ENHRY and CDR2 is SYGVKD. The CDR3 protein is CAISESNSRRTQYF. Here the CDR3 DNA reads TGTGCCATCAGTGAGTCAAACAGCCGCCGGACCCAGTACTTC.

This clonotype was detected many times. The DNA of the CDR3 is TGTGCCAGCAGTTTGGAGATGAGGGTTGAAGCTTTCTTT. Residues: CASSLEMRVEAFF. This chain links TRBV12-3 or TRBV12-4 with TRBJ1-1, with unresolved D. CDR3 size: 13 residues. V was clipped by 3 bases and J by 7 bases, with 12 bases between them.

This clonotype was observed a few times. This chain uses TRBV20-1 with TRBJ2-3; 9 positions agree with TRBD2. V dropped 0 bases and J dropped 0; count of bases not matched to a gene: 7. The germline V gene encodes CDR1 DFQATT and CDR2 SNEGSKA (reference sequence). The CDR3 extends over 17 amino acids. The CDR3 loop is CSARDYGTSTSTDTQYF. CDR3 DNA: TGCAGTGCTAGAGATTATGGGACTAGCACGAGCACAGATACGCAGTATTTT.

This clonotype has more than one count but fewer than ten. The V gene is TRBV7-6, the J gene TRBJ1-4, with D unclear. Trimming removed 6 bases at V and 8 bases at J, with 16 bases between. Germline CDR1 reads SGHVS; CDR2 reads FNYEAQ. This CDR3 contains 14 residues. This CDR3 is CASSDTLREEKLFF. The CDR3 DNA sequence: TGTGCCAGCAGTGATACACTTCGGGAAGAAAAACTGTTTTTT.

V usage is TRBV12-3 or TRBV12-4 and J usage is TRBJ2-1, with D tentatively TRBD1 (5 bases). This CDR3 region has 15 residues. Deletions cut 2 bases from V and 7 bases from J, with 15 bases between. The CDR3 loop reads CASSLRGTPSNEQFF. The CDR3 DNA is TGTGCCAGCAGTTTAAGGGGAACCCCCTCTAATGAGCAGTTCTTC.

This clonotype was picked up many times. The chain employs TRBV3-1 and TRBJ2-7; tentative D call: TRBD2 (5 bases). The CDR3 runs 13 residues. Germline-derived CDR1 and CDR2 are LGHDT and YNNKEL (reference sequence). The V and J ends lost 3 bases and 4 bases respectively, with 10 bases between them. CDR3 bases: TGTGCCAGCAGCCACCATCAGCGGTACGAGCAGTACTTC. Amino acids: CASSHHQRYEQYF.

This clonotype was recorded at least ten times. The J gene is TRBJ1-5, the V gene TRBV2, with unresolved D. The germline gives CDR1 SNHLY, CDR2 FYNNEI. Trimming shortened V by 6 bases and J by 7 bases, and 13 bases separated the two germline ends. The CDR3 runs to 13 residues. The CDR3 DNA reads TGTGCCAGCAGGCCCCCCGCAGACCAGCCCCAGCATTTT. Residues: CASRPPADQPQHF.

This clonotype has ten or more counts. The rearrangement joins TRBV7-2 to TRBJ2-5; no clear D. The CDR3 totals 14 residues. Trimming stripped 4 bases from V and 0 bases from J, with 9 bases between. Per germline, CDR1 SGHTA and CDR2 FQGNSA. This CDR3 reads CASSSMGHQETQYF. The DNA for the CDR3 is TGTGCCAGCAGCTCCATGGGCCACCAAGAGACCCAGTACTTC.

This clonotype was recorded many times. The genes are TRBV12-3 or TRBV12-4 and TRBJ2-7; perhaps TRBD2 as D (5 bases). The V end was cut by 5 bases, the J end by 7 bases, with 9 bases between. CDR3 size: 11 residues. CDR3 protein: CASSLGLEQYF. The CDR3 coding sequence is TGTGCCAGCAGTCTCGGACTGGAGCAGTACTTC.

This clonotype was found a few times. The CDR3 is CASSLDISNTGELFF. As DNA, the CDR3 is TGTGCCAGCAGCTTAGACATATCGAACACCGGGGAGCTGTTTTTT. The rearrangement joins TRBV7-2 to TRBJ2-2; D unclear. The CDR3 has 15 amino acids. V was clipped by 1 base and J by 0 bases, with 6 bases between them. The germline gives CDR1 SGHTA, CDR2 FQGNSA.

Ten or more counts support this clonotype. This CDR3 reads CSARQGANQPQHF. The CDR3 DNA sequence: TGCAGTGCTAGACAGGGCGCAAATCAGCCCCAGCATTTT. The rearrangement joins TRBV20-1 to TRBJ1-5; a possible D gene is TRBD1 (5 bases). CDR1 is DFQATT and CDR2 is SNEGSKA in the germline V gene (reference sequence). The CDR3 is made up of 13 amino acids. Trimming removed 2 bases from V and 4 bases from J, with 9 bases in between.

As for this clonotype: A much more abundant neighbour one base away suggests this may be a read error. The chain couples TRBV29-1 to TRBJ2-1; 7 nucleotides align to TRBD1. Trimming cost V 4 bases and J 7 bases; bases outside gene matches: 7. The V gene's germline CDR1 is SQVTM and CDR2 ANQGSEA. The CDR3 has 13 amino acids. This CDR3 reads CSVGGRGWNEQFF. The CDR3 DNA sequence: TGCAGCGTTGGGGGCAGGGGGTGGAATGAGCAGTTCTTC.

This clonotype was observed at least ten times. The rearrangement links TRBV27 to TRBJ1-1, with a possible D match to TRBD1 (6 bases). Germline CDR1 and CDR2: MNHEY and SMNVEV (reference sequence). The V and J ends lost 5 bases and 5 bases respectively, with 15 bases between them. CDR3 length: 14 amino acids. This CDR3 is CASSGSTGGTEAFF. In DNA form, the CDR3 reads TGTGCCAGCAGTGGATCGACAGGTGGAACTGAAGCTTTCTTT.